A selection of T cell receptor beta chains follows, all from one sample in a study of T cells in Graves' hyperthyroidism and ophthalmopathy. A single record per CDR3 protein comes from TCRdb applying MiXCR to the multiplex PCR reads. The profile covers 350,000 to 400,000 distinct CDR3 sequences, with about 15% appearing a single time and about 30% taken by the ten largest. Sequencing used blood. The receptors were sampled from a woman in her twenties or thirties with Graves' hyperthyroidism. The CDR3 runs from the conserved cysteine through the conserved F or W. Fields, in order: D gene, CDR3 length, V gene, clone size, J gene, CDR3 DNA, CDR3 protein. The D gene is left open where the match is weak. Clone size is given for some rows only: seen once, a few or many times, or a class if the clone is expanded.

NA,12,TRBV3-1,NA,TRBJ2-1,TGTGCCAGCAGCCAACTCTACAATGAGCAGTTCTTC,CASSQLYNEQFF
TRBD2,13,TRBV30,few,TRBJ2-2,TGTGCCTGGAACAGCGGGGGTGGCGGGGAGCTGTTTTTT,CAWNSGGGGELFF
NA,13,TRBV20-1,NA,TRBJ1-2,TGCAGTGCTGTTGCCGGGACACTCTATGGCTACACCTTC,CSAVAGTLYGYTF
TRBD1,16,TRBV24-1,NA,TRBJ2-1,TGTGCCACCAGTGATATTCCTGGACAGGGTACGATTGAGCAGTTCTTC,CATSDIPGQGTIEQFF
NA,14,TRBV2,NA,TRBJ1-3,TGTGCCAGCAGTGCAGGGCTCGCGGGAAACACCATATATTTT,CASSAGLAGNTIYF
TRBD2,18,TRBV6-2/TRBV6-3,many,TRBJ2-1,TGTGCCAGCAGTTACCCCCTCTTTTCTAGCGGGAGGAGTAATGAGCAGTTCTTC,CASSYPLFSSGRSNEQFF
TRBD1,17,TRBV5-4,NA,TRBJ1-1,TGTGCCAGCAGCCAAGGGGACAGGGGGCGGCGAAACACTGAAGCTTTCTTT,CASSQGDRGRRNTEAFF
NA,14,TRBV19,few,TRBJ1-1,TGTGCCAGTGGCGAGAGGGAGCCGAACACTGAAGCTTTCTTT,CASGEREPNTEAFF
TRBD1,15,TRBV2,many,TRBJ2-3,TGTGCCAGCACCTCGGGGACAGGGCCCACAGATACGCAGTATTTT,CASTSGTGPTDTQYF
NA,12,TRBV20-1,many,TRBJ2-7,TGCAGTGCTAGACAGGGAGTAGTAGAGCAGTACTTC,CSARQGVVEQYF
NA,14,TRBV3-1,NA,TRBJ1-2,TGTGCCAGCAGCCAAGAAGGAGCGTCCCATGGCTACACCTTC,CASSQEGASHGYTF
NA,17,TRBV3-1,few,TRBJ1-2,TGTGCCGGCAGCCAAGGTGGCGGCGGAGGGGTTAACTATGGCTACACCTTC,CAGSQGGGGGVNYGYTF
TRBD2,21,TRBV27,NA,TRBJ2-6,TGTGCCAGCAGTTTCACTCCTCCGGGAGGTTCATTTAGCTCTGGGGCCAACGTCCTGACTTTC,CASSFTPPGGSFSSGANVLTF
NA,13,TRBV10-1,NA,TRBJ2-1,TGCGCCAGCAGTGCCAGACCGCACAATGAGCAGTTCTTC,CASSARPHNEQFF
TRBD2,15,TRBV28,many,TRBJ2-7,TGTGCCAGCAGTTCCCTAGCGGGCCTCGGATACGAGCAGTACTTC,CASSSLAGLGYEQYF
NA,14,TRBV15,few,TRBJ1-1,TGTACCACCAGCGCTACGCGGGCGCGGACTGAAGCTTTCTTT,CTTSATRARTEAFF
TRBD1,16,TRBV12-5,many,TRBJ2-7,TGTGCTAGTGGTTTTTCCGCAGACAGGGGACCCTACGAGCAGTACTTC,CASGFSADRGPYEQYF
NA,12,TRBV6-1,few,TRBJ2-1,TGTGCCAGCACTCACACCGGGACCAAGCAGTTCTTC,CASTHTGTKQFF
NA,17,TRBV24-1,NA,TRBJ2-2,TGTGCCACCAGTGATTTGCGAGGGAGCGAGGACACCGGGGAGCTGTTTTTT,CATSDLRGSEDTGELFF
TRBD1,13,TRBV29-1,NA,TRBJ2-7,TGCAGCGTTCGGGACAGGGAACACTACGAGCAGTACTTC,CSVRDREHYEQYF
NA,14,TRBV15,many,TRBJ2-7,TGTGCCACCAGCAGAGATAGCGGCAGCTACGAGCAGTACTTC,CATSRDSGSYEQYF
TRBD2,12,TRBV20-1,few,TRBJ2-1,TGCAGGGGGACGGGGGCGGGAGGGCAACAGTTCTTC,CRGTGAGGQQFF
TRBD1,15,TRBV6-2/TRBV6-3,few,TRBJ1-5,TGTGCCAGCAGACTTGGACAGGGCGGCAATCAGCCCCAGCATTTT,CASRLGQGGNQPQHF
NA,14,TRBV4-1,NA,TRBJ1-5,TGCGCCAGCAGCGCAGACAGAAACAATCAGCCCCAGCATTTT,CASSADRNNQPQHF
TRBD2,14,TRBV18,many,TRBJ2-1,TGTGCCAGCTCACCAGCCGGGAGGCGCAATGAGCAGTTCTTC,CASSPAGRRNEQFF
TRBD2,20,TRBV11-2,many,TRBJ2-7,TGTGCCAGCAGCTTAGTCCCAGGACTAGCGGGAGGATCGAGCGCTGGCGAGCAGTACTTC,CASSLVPGLAGGSSAGEQYF
TRBD2,16,TRBV27,many,TRBJ2-7,TGTGCCAGCTGGGGCTCGGGGGGACCTACCTCCTACGAGCAGTACTTC,CASWGSGGPTSYEQYF
TRBD2,16,TRBV10-3,NA,TRBJ2-7,TGTGCCATCAGTGCCGAGTTCGCTAGCGGGGAATACGAGCAGTACTTC,CAISAEFASGEYEQYF
TRBD2,15,TRBV20-1,few,TRBJ2-1,TGCAGTGCTATCCCGGGGACTAGCTATAACAATGAGCAGTTCTTC,CSAIPGTSYNNEQFF
NA,15,TRBV28,many,TRBJ2-3,TGTGCCAGCAGTTCCCCGAACACCTACACAGATACGCAGTATTTT,CASSSPNTYTDTQYF
NA,14,TRBV19,NA,TRBJ2-1,TGTGCCAGTAGTACATACTCGGAGTACAATGAGCAGTTCTTC,CASSTYSEYNEQFF
NA,13,TRBV30,few,TRBJ1-1,TGTGCCTGGAGCGCTCACCAGGGGTTTGAAGCTTTCTTT,CAWSAHQGFEAFF
NA,14,TRBV5-6,NA,TRBJ2-5,TGTGCCAGCAGCCAAGGACAGACGGTGGAGACCCAGTACTTC,CASSQGQTVETQYF
NA,13,TRBV6-1,few,TRBJ2-5,TGTGCCAGCAGCCAAACTAGGGAAGAGACCCAGTACTTC,CASSQTREETQYF
TRBD1,16,TRBV28,many,TRBJ2-5,TGTGCCAGCAGTTGGAGGCAGGGGGCAATATGGGAGACCCAGTACTTC,CASSWRQGAIWETQYF
TRBD2,16,TRBV18,many,TRBJ2-1,TGTGCCAGCTCACCACCGGGCGGGAGCCGCGGCAATGAGCAGTTCTTC,CASSPPGGSRGNEQFF
TRBD2,15,TRBV29-1,few,TRBJ2-5,TGCAGCGTTGAAGTAGTGGGGGGGGACCAAGAGACCCAGTACTTC,CSVEVVGGDQETQYF